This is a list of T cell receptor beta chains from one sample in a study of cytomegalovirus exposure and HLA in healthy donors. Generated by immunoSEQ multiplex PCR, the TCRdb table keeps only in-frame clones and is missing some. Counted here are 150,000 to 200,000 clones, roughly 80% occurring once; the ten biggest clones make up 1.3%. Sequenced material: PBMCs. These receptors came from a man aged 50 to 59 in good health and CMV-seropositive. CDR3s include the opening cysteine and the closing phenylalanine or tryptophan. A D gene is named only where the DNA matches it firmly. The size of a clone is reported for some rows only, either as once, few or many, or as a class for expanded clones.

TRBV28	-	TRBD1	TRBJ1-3	TGTGCCAGCAGTTTGCTCTTGCAGGGGGCGGGAACTGGAAACACCATATATTTT	CASSLLLQGAGTGNTIYF
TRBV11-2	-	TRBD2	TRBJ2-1	TGTGCCAGCAGCTTAGGCGGACTAGCGGGGATCAATGAGCAGTTCTTC	CASSLGGLAGINEQFF
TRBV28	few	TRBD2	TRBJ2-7	TGTGCCAGCCGACTGCCTAGCGGAACCTACGAGCAGTACTTC	CASRLPSGTYEQYF
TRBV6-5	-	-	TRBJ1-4	TGTGCCAGCAGTCCCCGGACATTTACTAATGAAAAACTGTTTTTT	CASSPRTFTNEKLFF
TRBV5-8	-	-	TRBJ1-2	TGTGCCAGCAGCTTGGATGGCAGGGGATCCTGGGCGAAAACCTTC	CASSLDGRGSWAKTF
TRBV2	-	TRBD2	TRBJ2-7	TGTGCCAGCAATCGACTAGCGGGTGCTTACGAGCAGTACTTC	CASNRLAGAYEQYF
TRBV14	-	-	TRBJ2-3	TGTGCCAGCAGCCAACGAGGCGCAGTCCGCACAGATACGCAGTATTTT	CASSQRGAVRTDTQYF
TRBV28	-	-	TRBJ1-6	TGTGCCAGCAGTTTCTCTTATAATTCACCCCTCCACTTT	CASSFSYNSPLHF
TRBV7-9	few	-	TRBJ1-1	TGTGCCAGCAGCCGCCGTCAGGGGCTGAGTAACACTGAAGCTTTCTTT	CASSRRQGLSNTEAFF
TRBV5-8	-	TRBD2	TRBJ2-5	TGTGCCAGCAGCTTGGGGGTTAGCGGGGGCTCCGGGACCCAGTACTTC	CASSLGVSGGSGTQYF
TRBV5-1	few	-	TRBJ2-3	TGCGCCAGCAGCTTGGGGAGGTACACCTCCGATACGCAGTATTTT	CASSLGRYTSDTQYF
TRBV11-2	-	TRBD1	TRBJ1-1	TGTGCCAGCAGACACCGGGACAGGGGGCCGTACACTGAAGCTTTCTTT	CASRHRDRGPYTEAFF
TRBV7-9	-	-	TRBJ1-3	TGTGCCAGCAGCTTAATGGGAGGTGGAAACACCATATATTTT	CASSLMGGGNTIYF
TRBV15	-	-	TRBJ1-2	TGTGCCACCAGCAGAGGAGGCGGCTACACCTTC	CATSRGGGYTF
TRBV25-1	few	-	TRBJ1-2	TGTGCCAGTAGAGGCCCGACTAACTATGGCTACACCTTC	CASRGPTNYGYTF
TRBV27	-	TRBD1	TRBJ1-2	TGTGCCAGCAGTTCAGGGGGCTTGCGGGGCTACACCTTC	CASSSGGLRGYTF
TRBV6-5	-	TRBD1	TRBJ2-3	TGTGCCACTAAACCCCCAGGGGGTAGGACAGATACGCAGTATTTT	CATKPPGGRTDTQYF
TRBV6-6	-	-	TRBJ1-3	TGTGCCAGCAGACTCTTAGGAGGATCCTCTGGAAACACCATATATTTT	CASRLLGGSSGNTIYF
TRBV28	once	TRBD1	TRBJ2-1	TGTGCCAGCAGTACCTGGGGGACAGGGTTGAATGAGCAGTTCTTC	CASSTWGTGLNEQFF
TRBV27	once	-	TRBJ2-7	TGTGCCAGCGCCCCTCCTCCGGGGTACGAGCAGTACTTC	CASAPPPGYEQYF
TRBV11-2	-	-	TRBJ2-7	TGTGCCAGCAGCTTTCCCATTTACCCGGACAGCAGCTCCTACGAGCAGTACTTC	CASSFPIYPDSSSYEQYF
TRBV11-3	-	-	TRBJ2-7	TGTGCCAGCAGCTTAACCGTAGACTACGAGCAGTACTTC	CASSLTVDYEQYF
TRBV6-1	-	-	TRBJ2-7	TGTGCCAGCGATAGGACGGGGGAGCAGTACTTC	CASDRTGEQYF
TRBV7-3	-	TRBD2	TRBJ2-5	TGTGCCAGCAGCATGAAGCGGGGGCCGTGGGAGACCCAGTACTTC	CASSMKRGPWETQYF
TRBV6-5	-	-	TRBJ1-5	TGTGCCAGCAGTTACTCCTTAAGTGCGCATCAGCCCCAGCATTTT	CASSYSLSAHQPQHF
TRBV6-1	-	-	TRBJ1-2	TGTGCCAGCAGTGAAGATGCCGGTTTTTATGGCTACACCTTC	CASSEDAGFYGYTF
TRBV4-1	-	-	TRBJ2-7	TGCGCCAGCAGCCTTCGCTTTGGCGGGGACTCCTACGAGCAGTACTTC	CASSLRFGGDSYEQYF
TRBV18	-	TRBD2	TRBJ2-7	TGTGCCAGCTCACCTCGGACTAGCGGGAGCTACGAGCAGTACTTC	CASSPRTSGSYEQYF
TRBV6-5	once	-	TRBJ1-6	TGTGCCGGCAGCCTCCTGAGCTCCTATAATTCACCCCTCCACTTT	CAGSLLSSYNSPLHF
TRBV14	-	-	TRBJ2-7	TGTGCCAGCAGCCAAGAAAGGGGGAGAGGGGGCTACGAGCAGTACTTC	CASSQERGRGGYEQYF
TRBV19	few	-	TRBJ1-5	TGTGCCAGTAGTAGACAGACCCGTCAGCCCCAGCATTTT	CASSRQTRQPQHF
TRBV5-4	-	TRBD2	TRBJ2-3	TGTGCCAGCAGCTATACTAGCGGGCGCACAGATACGCAGTATTTT	CASSYTSGRTDTQYF
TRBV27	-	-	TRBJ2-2	TGTGCCAGCAGTCCCACTCCCTCCCTCTGGGGGGATACCGGGGAGCTGTTTTTT	CASSPTPSLWGDTGELFF
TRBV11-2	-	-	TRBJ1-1	TGTGCCAGCAGCTTAACTACGGGGGCTGAAGCTTTCTTT	CASSLTTGAEAFF
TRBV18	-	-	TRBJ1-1	TGTGCCAGCTCACCATCGGACACGAGGAACACTGAAGCTTTCTTT	CASSPSDTRNTEAFF
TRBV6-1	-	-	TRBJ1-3	TGTGCCACCACTCCAGGGTGGGGAAACGCCATATATTTT	CATTPGWGNAIYF
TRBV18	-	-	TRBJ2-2	TGTGCCAGCTCACCTTTGGACAGCGCGAACACCGGGGAGCTGTTTTTT	CASSPLDSANTGELFF
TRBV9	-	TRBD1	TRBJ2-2	TGTGCCAGCAGCCAAACCAGGGGACAGCTCAGCAAGGAGCTGTTTTTT	CASSQTRGQLSKELFF
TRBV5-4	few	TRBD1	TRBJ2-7	TGTGCCAGCAGCGAGGGACAGGGTTTGTATTCCGAGCAGTACTTC	CASSEGQGLYSEQYF
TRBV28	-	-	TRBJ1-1	TGTGCCAGCAAGGTGACAGTGGGTGAAGCTTTCTTT	CASKVTVGEAFF
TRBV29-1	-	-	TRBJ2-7	TGCAGCGTTGACGTATCCGGCGCCGACAACTACGAGCAGTACTTC	CSVDVSGADNYEQYF
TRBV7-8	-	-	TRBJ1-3	TGTGCCAGCCTAGCCGTGAGGGTCCCTTTTGGAAACATCATATATTTT	CASLAVRVPFGNIIYF
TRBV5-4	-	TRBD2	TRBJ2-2	TGTGCCAGCAGCTTGACGGGGACTAGCGGGCGGGGGCTGTTTTTT	CASSLTGTSGRGLFF
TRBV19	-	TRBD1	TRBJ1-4	TGTGCCAGTAGTCCACAGGGGGCTAATGAAAAACTGTTTTTT	CASSPQGANEKLFF
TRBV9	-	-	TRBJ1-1	TGTGCCAGCAGCCTTTTAGGAGGGGCAGGGGAAGCTTTCTTT	CASSLLGGAGEAFF